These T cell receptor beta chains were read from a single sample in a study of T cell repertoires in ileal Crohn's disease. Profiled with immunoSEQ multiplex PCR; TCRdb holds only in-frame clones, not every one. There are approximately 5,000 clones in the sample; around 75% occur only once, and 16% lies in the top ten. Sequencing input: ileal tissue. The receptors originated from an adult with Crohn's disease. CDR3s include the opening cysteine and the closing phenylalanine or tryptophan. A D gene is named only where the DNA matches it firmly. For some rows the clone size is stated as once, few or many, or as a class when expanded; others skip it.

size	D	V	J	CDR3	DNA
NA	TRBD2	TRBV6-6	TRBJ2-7	CASSYSRGDEQYF	TGTGCCAGCAGTTACTCACGGGGGGACGAGCAGTACTTC
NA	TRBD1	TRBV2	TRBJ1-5	CASSDRVGQPQHF	TGTGCCAGCAGCGACAGGGTAGGTCAGCCCCAGCATTTT
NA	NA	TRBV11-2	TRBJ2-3	CASSPQRDTQYF	TGTGCCAGCAGCCCCCAGCGGGATACGCAGTATTTT
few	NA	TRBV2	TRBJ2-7	CASRVSYEQYF	TGTGCCAGCCGCGTTTCCTACGAGCAGTACTTC
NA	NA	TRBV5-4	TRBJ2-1	CASSLDRKQFF	TGTGCCAGCAGCTTGGACAGAAAGCAGTTCTTC
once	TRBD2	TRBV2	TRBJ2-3	CASSEGSGVTDTQYF	TGTGCCAGCAGTGAAGGGAGCGGGGTCACAGATACGCAGTATTTT
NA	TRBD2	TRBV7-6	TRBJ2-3	CASSVIAGGSDTQYF	TGTGCCAGCAGCGTAATAGCGGGAGGGTCCGATACGCAGTATTTT
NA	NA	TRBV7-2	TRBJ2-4	CASSFQGAKNIQYF	TGTGCCAGCAGCTTCCAGGGGGCCAAAAACATTCAGTACTTC
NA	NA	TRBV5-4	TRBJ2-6	CASSVRGISGANVLTF	TGTGCCAGCAGCGTTCGGGGTATTTCTGGGGCCAACGTCCTGACTTTC
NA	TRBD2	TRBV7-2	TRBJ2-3	CASTFRGGTDTQYF	TGTGCCAGCACCTTCCGGGGGGGGACAGATACGCAGTATTTT
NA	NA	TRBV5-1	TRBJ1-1	CASSLSGGIMNTEAFF	TGCGCCAGCAGCCTCTCCGGGGGGATTATGAACACTGAAGCTTTCTTT
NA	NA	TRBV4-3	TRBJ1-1	CASRAGESEAFF	TGCGCCAGCAGAGCAGGGGAGAGTGAAGCTTTCTTT
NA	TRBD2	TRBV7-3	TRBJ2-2	CASSLSGRNTGELFF	TGTGCCAGCAGCTTGAGCGGGAGAAACACCGGGGAGCTGTTTTTT
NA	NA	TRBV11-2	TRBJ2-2	CASSLIGVGTGELFF	TGTGCCAGCAGCTTAATCGGGGTAGGCACCGGGGAGCTGTTTTTT
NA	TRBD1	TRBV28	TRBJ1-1	CASSLWDRGLLTEAFF	TGTGCCAGCAGTTTATGGGACAGGGGTCTTTTGACTGAAGCTTTCTTT
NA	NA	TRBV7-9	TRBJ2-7	CASSLNRVDGEQYF	TGTGCCAGCAGCCTAAACAGGGTGGACGGCGAGCAGTACTTC
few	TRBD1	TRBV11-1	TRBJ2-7	CASSLPTGATDEQYF	TGTGCCAGCAGCCTCCCCACAGGGGCGACCGACGAGCAGTACTTC
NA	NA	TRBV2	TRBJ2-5	CASSYRVQETQYF	TGTGCCAGCAGTTACAGGGTTCAAGAGACCCAGTACTTC
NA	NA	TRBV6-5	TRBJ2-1	CASSENGGASLQFF	TGTGCCAGCAGTGAGAATGGCGGGGCTAGTCTGCAGTTCTTC
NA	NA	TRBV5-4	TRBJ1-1	CASTGGRGPGAFF	TGTGCCAGCACGGGGGGTCGGGGGCCGGGAGCTTTCTTT
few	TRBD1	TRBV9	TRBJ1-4	CASGPGQGATNEKLFF	TGTGCCAGCGGGCCGGGACAGGGAGCCACTAATGAAAAACTGTTTTTT
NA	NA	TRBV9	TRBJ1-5	CASSVDPDRANQPQHF	TGTGCCAGCAGCGTAGATCCGGACAGAGCAAATCAGCCCCAGCATTTT
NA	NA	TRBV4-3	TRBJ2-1	CASSQVKGNEQFF	TGCGCCAGCAGCCAAGTTAAGGGGAATGAGCAGTTCTTC
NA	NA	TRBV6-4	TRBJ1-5	CASSGAVGDNVNQPQHF	TGTGCCAGCAGTGGGGCAGTAGGCGACAATGTCAATCAGCCCCAGCATTTT
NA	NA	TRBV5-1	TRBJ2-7	CASSPGTTYEQYF	TGCGCCAGCAGCCCCGGGACAACCTACGAGCAGTACTTC
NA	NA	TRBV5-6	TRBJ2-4	CASSLAGAQNIQYF	TGTGCCAGCAGCTTGGCAGGGGCTCAAAACATTCAGTACTTC
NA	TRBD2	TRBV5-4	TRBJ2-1	CASSRAAGEGNEQFF	TGTGCCAGCAGCCGGGCAGCGGGAGAGGGGAATGAGCAGTTCTTC
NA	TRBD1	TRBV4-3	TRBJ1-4	CASSQATGTGFGKLFF	TGCGCCAGCAGCCAAGCTACCGGGACAGGGTTTGGAAAACTGTTTTTT
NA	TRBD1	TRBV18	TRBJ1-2	CASSPDREHGYTF	TGTGCCAGCTCCCCGGACAGGGAACATGGCTACACCTTC
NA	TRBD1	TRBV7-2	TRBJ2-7	CASSFPGQGSTQYF	TGTGCCAGCAGCTTTCCGGGACAGGGTTCTACGCAGTACTTC
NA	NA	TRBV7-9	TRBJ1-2	CASSTTRREGESYGYTF	TGTGCCAGCTCTACCACCCGACGGGAGGGAGAAAGCTATGGCTACACCTTC
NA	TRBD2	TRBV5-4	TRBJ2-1	CASSLAGGTYNEQFF	TGTGCCAGCAGCCTAGCGGGGGGGACATACAATGAGCAGTTCTTC
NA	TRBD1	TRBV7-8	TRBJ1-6	CASSPRQGPGNSPLHF	TGTGCCAGCAGCCCCCGACAGGGGCCGGGCAATTCACCCCTCCACTTT
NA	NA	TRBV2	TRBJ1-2	CASSNRVLRGYTF	TGTGCCAGCAGTAACAGGGTTCTTAGGGGCTACACCTTC
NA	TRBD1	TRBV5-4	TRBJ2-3	CASSPAGTGGADTQYF	TGTGCCAGCAGCCCCGCCGGGACAGGGGGCGCAGATACGCAGTATTTT
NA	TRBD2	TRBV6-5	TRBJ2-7	CATARSGSYEQYF	TGTGCCACCGCGAGGAGCGGGAGCTACGAGCAGTACTTC
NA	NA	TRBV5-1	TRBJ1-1	CASSLDGNEAFF	TGCGCCAGCAGCTTGGACGGGAATGAAGCTTTCTTT
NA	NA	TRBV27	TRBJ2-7	CASSFSLRQAIPTTYEQYF	TGTGCCAGCAGTTTCTCCCTTAGACAGGCGATACCGACAACCTACGAGCAGTACTTC
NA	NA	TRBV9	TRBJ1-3	CASSVRPGSGNTIYF	TGTGCCAGCAGCGTAAGGCCGGGGTCAGGAAACACCATATATTTT
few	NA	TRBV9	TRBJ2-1	CASSGAGSYNEQFF	TGTGCCAGCAGCGGGGCCGGCTCCTACAATGAGCAGTTCTTC
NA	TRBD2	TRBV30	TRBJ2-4	CAWSLSPGLAGGSAKNIQYF	TGTGCCTGGTCTCTCTCTCCGGGACTAGCGGGGGGGTCGGCCAAAAACATTCAGTACTTC
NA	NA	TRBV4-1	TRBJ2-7	CASSQDSYYEQYF	TGCGCCAGCAGCCAGGACAGTTACTACGAGCAGTACTTC
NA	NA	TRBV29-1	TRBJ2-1	CSVRQGAGNEQFF	TGCAGCGTTAGACAGGGTGCGGGGAATGAGCAGTTCTTC
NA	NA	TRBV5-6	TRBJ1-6	CASSLAGVNSPLHF	TGTGCCAGCAGCTTGGCAGGGGTTAATTCACCCCTCCACTTT
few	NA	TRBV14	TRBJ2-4	CASSRTTSGAKNIQYF	TGTGCCAGCAGCCGAACGACGTCGGGAGCCAAAAACATTCAGTACTTC
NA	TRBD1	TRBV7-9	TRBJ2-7	CASSAQGYEQYF	TGTGCCAGCAGCGCACAGGGGTACGAGCAGTACTTC
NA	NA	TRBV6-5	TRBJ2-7	CASRNGQHYEQYF	TGTGCCAGCAGAAACGGACAGCATTACGAGCAGTACTTC
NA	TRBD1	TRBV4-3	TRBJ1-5	CASSREPGQASNF	TGCGCCAGCAGCCGAGAGCCCGGACAGGCCAGTAATTTT
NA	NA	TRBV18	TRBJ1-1	CASSTDRTEAFF	TGTGCCAGCTCAACGGACAGAACTGAAGCTTTCTTT
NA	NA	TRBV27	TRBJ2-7	CASRQGTTHSYEQYF	TGTGCCAGCAGGCAGGGCACAACCCATTCTTACGAGCAGTACTTC
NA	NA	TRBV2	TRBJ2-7	CASNWGGFYEQYF	TGTGCCAGCAATTGGGGCGGTTTCTACGAGCAGTACTTC
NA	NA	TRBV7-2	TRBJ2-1	CASSRNPGLNEQFF	TGTGCCAGCAGCCGTAACCCGGGTTTGAATGAGCAGTTCTTC
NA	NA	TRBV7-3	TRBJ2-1	CASSLAGGTAPLEQFF	TGTGCCAGCAGCTTAGCCGGAGGGACAGCCCCGCTAGAGCAGTTCTTC
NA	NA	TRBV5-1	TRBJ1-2	CASSLVGEGYTF	TGCGCCAGCAGCTTGGTAGGGGAAGGCTACACCTTC
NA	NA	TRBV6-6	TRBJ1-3	CATTMDTFSGNTIYF	TGTGCCACTACAATGGACACATTCTCTGGAAACACCATATATTTT
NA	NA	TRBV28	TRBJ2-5	CASSWLAETQYF	TGTGCCAGCAGTTGGCTAGCCGAGACCCAGTACTTC
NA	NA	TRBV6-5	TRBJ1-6	CASSNSPNSPLHF	TGTGCCAGCTCCAACAGCCCTAATTCACCCCTCCACTTT